Below, 9 T cell receptor beta chains from the same sample are listed, as sequenced in a study of cytotoxic CD8 clonotypes in ibrutinib-treated CLL. The assay was immunoSEQ multiplex PCR, and TCRdb's table has in-frame clones only and misses some. The repertoire holds around 97,000 clones, about 78% seen once, with less than 35% in the top ten. The sample consisted of PBMCs, taken after 12 months of ibrutinib treatment. These TCRs come from a human donor with chronic lymphocytic leukemia.

V gene TRBV11-1 combines with J gene TRBJ2-4; D perhaps matches TRBD1 (5 bases). Germline CDR1 SGHAT, CDR2 FQDESV (reference sequence). Trimming removed 1 base at V and 12 bases at J, with 13 bases between. The CDR3 is 13 amino acids. CDR3 DNA: TGTGCCAGCAGCTTAGGGGGCAGTTTGTCTCAGTACTTC. It translates to CASSLGGSLSQYF.

This sequence joins TRBV21-1 and TRBJ2-7; TRBD1, the D gene given by the table, was not confirmed from the DNA. TRBV21-1 is shown as a pseudogene. The CDR3 runs 15 residues. This CDR3 is CASSQGGQGSYEQYF. In DNA form, the CDR3 reads TGTGCCAGCAGCCAAGGGGGACAGGGGTCCTACGAGCAGTACTTC.

The J gene is TRBJ1-1, the V gene TRBV27, with D hard to call. Germline CDR1 and CDR2: MNHEY and SMNVEV (reference sequence). CDR3 length equals 15 residues. Deletions cut 2 bases from V and 2 bases from J, with 12 bases between. The CDR3 DNA reads TGTGCCAGCAGTTTAGGTTTCCGCCGAAACACTGAAGCTTTCTTT. Protein product: CASSLGFRRNTEAFF.

The V gene is TRBV5-1, the J gene TRBJ1-5; D gene unclear. CDR3 length: 16 residues. V shed 10 bases and J shed 0 bases, with 20 bases lying between them. Per germline, CDR1 SGHRS and CDR2 YFSETQ. Written as DNA, the CDR3 is TGCGCCGGACCGTTGCGGCCCGATATTAGCAATCAGCCCCAGCATTTT. Translating gives CAGPLRPDISNQPQHF.

The J gene is TRBJ2-3, the V gene TRBV19, with a tentative D call TRBD1 (5 bases). The V gene lost 3 bases and the J gene lost 0 bases, with 7 bases spanning the gap. The CDR3 covers 14 residues. CDR1 is LNHDA and CDR2 is SQIVND in the germline V gene (reference sequence). CDR3 DNA: TGTGCCAGTAGTATTCGGACAAGCACAGATACGCAGTATTTT. Amino acid sequence: CASSIRTSTDTQYF.

The gene calls are TRBV5-8 and TRBJ1-5; D gene unclear. Looked up from germline, CDR1 is SGHTS and CDR2 is YDEGEE. V dropped 6 bases and J dropped 3 bases, with 16 bases sitting between them. This CDR3 region has 15 residues. The CDR3 DNA follows: TGTGCCAGCACCGCGCGGATGGGGAACAATCAGCCCCAGCATTTT. It translates to CASTARMGNNQPQHF.

The CDR3 bases are TGTGCCAGCAGCTCAAGCGTTGGTAGGGCGGCACGCACCGGGGAGCTGTTTTTT. Amino acids: CASSSSVGRAARTGELFF. The chain combines TRBV11-3 with TRBJ2-2; no clear D gene. Trimming took 4 bases from V and 4 from J, leaving 22 bases between them. The CDR3 extends over 18 amino acids. Germline V lookup: CDR1 SGHNT, CDR2 YENEEA.

This clone was detected a few times. The chain carries TRBV6-5 and TRBJ1-1, with D possibly TRBD1 on 6 matching bases. The CDR3 sequence is 13 residues long. Germline CDR1 and CDR2: MNHEY and SVGAGI. Trimming shortened V by 4 bases and J by 1 base, and 7 bases separated the two germline ends. For the CDR3, the DNA is TGTGCCAGCAGTTGGACAGAGAACACTGAAGCTTTCTTT. Residues: CASSWTENTEAFF.

The chain employs TRBV5-8 and TRBJ2-3; TRBD1 or TRBD2 may be the D gene (6 bases each). The CDR3 loop spans 15 amino acids. Germline lookup yields CDR1 SGHTS and CDR2 YDEGEE. The V end was cut by 4 bases, the J end by 0 bases, with 12 bases between. For the CDR3, the DNA is TGTGCCAGCAGCAAAGGGGGGTTTAGCACAGATACGCAGTATTTT. Protein: CASSKGGFSTDTQYF. The complete variable domain, with remaining parts taken from reference TRBV5-8 and TRBJ2-3, reads EAGVTQSPTHLIKTRGQQATLRCSPISGHTSVYWYQQALGLGLQFLLWYDEGEERNRGNFPPRFSGRQFPNYSSELNVNALELEDSALYLCASSKGGFSTDTQYFGPGTRLTVL.